These T cell receptor beta chains were read from a single sample in a study of blood T cell repertoires in COVID-19. Produced via immunoSEQ multiplex PCR; TCRdb's table is partial and in-frame only. Among a few hundred thousand clones listed, about 87% were seen once. Source material: peripheral blood. The origin of the receptors is a woman between 45 and 60 years old with COVID-19, enrolled during active disease. The CDR3 runs from the conserved cysteine through the conserved F or W. A D gene is named only where the DNA matches it firmly. Only part of the rows carry a size: once, few, many, or a class if the clone is expanded.

cdr3_aa cdr3_nt d_call j_call clone_size v_call
CASSEAADRNTEAFF TGTGCCAGCAGTGAAGCGGCTGACAGGAACACTGAAGCTTTCTTT NA TRBJ1-1 NA TRBV2
CASSQFYTDTQYF TGTGCCAGCAGCCAATTCTACACAGATACGCAGTATTTT NA TRBJ2-3 NA TRBV3-1/TRBV3-2
CASKLQGINTEAFF TGTGCCAGCAAGCTACAGGGTATTAACACTGAAGCTTTCTTT NA TRBJ1-1 NA TRBV6-6
CASTLDGTHRNYGYTF TGTGCCAGCACCCTAGACGGAACCCACCGTAACTATGGCTACACCTTC NA TRBJ1-2 NA TRBV6-6
CASSQGILAAETQYF TGTGCCAGCAGCCAAGGGATCCTAGCCGCCGAGACCCAGTACTTC NA TRBJ2-5 NA TRBV3-1/TRBV3-2
CASSLVQGGYEQYF TGTGCCAGCAGCTTAGTACAGGGCGGTTACGAGCAGTACTTC NA TRBJ2-7 NA TRBV7-9
CATSGTGISGNTIYF TGTGCCACGTCCGGAACAGGGATCTCTGGAAACACCATATATTTT NA TRBJ1-3 NA TRBV10-3
CASTRQGRSEAFF TGTGCCAGCACCAGACAGGGGAGATCTGAAGCTTTCTTT TRBD1 TRBJ1-1 NA TRBV27
CASSRDWELTEAFF TGCGCCAGCAGCCGCGATTGGGAGCTCACTGAAGCTTTCTTT NA TRBJ1-1 NA TRBV5-1
CASSQIYRGRRTEAFF TGTGCCAGCAGCCAAATATACAGGGGGAGGAGGACTGAAGCTTTCTTT TRBD1 TRBJ1-1 once TRBV3-1/TRBV3-2
CASSQVTAGSSYEQYF TGTGCCAGCAGCCAAGTAACAGCCGGGAGCTCCTACGAGCAGTACTTC NA TRBJ2-7 NA TRBV14
CASTSRTGTAVNTGELFF TGTGCCAGCACCTCTCGCACCGGGACAGCCGTGAACACCGGGGAGCTGTTTTTT TRBD1 TRBJ2-2 NA TRBV3-1/TRBV3-2
CASSIQSGIYGYTF TGTGCCAGTAGTATTCAGTCAGGGATCTATGGCTACACCTTC NA TRBJ1-2 NA TRBV19
CASSPGTGGPETQYF TGTGCCAGCAGCCCTGGGACAGGGGGCCCAGAGACCCAGTACTTC TRBD1 TRBJ2-5 NA TRBV11-2
CASSPTGTGYGYTF TGTGCCAGCAGCCCGACAGGGACTGGCTATGGCTACACCTTC TRBD1 TRBJ1-2 few TRBV7-9
CAWRQDRNYEQYF TGTGCCTGGAGACAGGACAGGAACTACGAGCAGTACTTC TRBD1 TRBJ2-7 NA TRBV30
CASINSGADQPQHF TGTGCCAGCATTAACAGTGGCGCTGATCAGCCCCAGCATTTT NA TRBJ1-5 NA TRBV6-5
CASSPGDTQYF TGTGCCAGCAGCCCCGGAGATACGCAGTATTTT NA TRBJ2-3 NA TRBV11-2
CATSDTGTGGGTDTQYF TGTGCCACCAGTGATACCGGGACAGGGGGCGGGACAGATACGCAGTATTTT TRBD1 TRBJ2-3 NA TRBV24-1
CASSPGGTTNEKLFF TGTGCCAGCAGCCCCGGGGGGACAACTAATGAAAAACTGTTTTTT NA TRBJ1-4 NA TRBV5-5
CASSYRGLEANEQFF TGTGCCAGCAGTTACAGGGGCTTAGAGGCGAATGAGCAGTTCTTC NA TRBJ2-1 NA TRBV6-2/TRBV6-3
CASSDPLAGVYNEQFF TGTGCCAGCAGTGATCCCCTAGCGGGGGTTTACAATGAGCAGTTCTTC TRBD2 TRBJ2-1 NA TRBV25-1